This T cell receptor beta chain was sequenced for a study of blood T cell repertoires in COVID-19. About the study: From the United States, Italy and Spain came samples of acute and convalescent COVID-19. PBMCs, B-cell-depleted T cells, or T cells provided the cDNA or gDNA that made up the material.

Per the study methods: Quantification of nucleated cells was approximated via reference gene primer amplification. Repertoires were generated with immunoSEQ multiplex PCR, while TCRdb's copy carries only in-frame clones and drops some. V, J and clone size reflect that table, while D and trimming were determined from the DNA. The table shows around 190,000 clones, with around 80% occurring only once. The germline V gene encodes CDR1 MGHRA and CDR2 YSYEKL. Trimming pared 3 bases from V and 4 bases from J, leaving 16 bases between. The CDR3 has 16 amino acids. This clone showed up just once. The sample was peripheral blood. V usage is TRBV4-1 and J usage is TRBJ1-3; perhaps TRBD1 as D (5 bases). The receptor comes from a human donor in a cohort sampled during active COVID-19. For the CDR3, the DNA is TGCGCCAGCAGCCATCCGAAAGCAGGGCTGGGAAACACCATATATTTT. This translates into CASSHPKAGLGNTIYF.